This T cell receptor (beta chain) was recorded in a study of control samples from healthy donors and cancer patients. The data were produced by immunoSEQ multiplex PCR, yet TCRdb's version contains in-frame clones alone and is incomplete. The data contain over 110,000 clones, roughly 92% of them singletons. Germline loops: CDR1 SGHDN, CDR2 FVKESK. V lost 1 base, J lost 7 bases, and 3 bases stayed unmatched. This CDR3 region has 15 residues. Sequences were obtained from blood. The receptor's source is a man younger than 40 in good health. The chain has TRBV14 and TRBJ1-6; 8 nucleotides match TRBD1. Here the CDR3 reads CASSQVTGGNSPLHF. CDR3 DNA sequence: TGTGCCAGCAGCCAAGTCACAGGGGGGAATTCACCCCTCCACTTT.